Presented here are 23 T cell receptor beta chains from one specimen sequenced in a study of shared clonotypes between healthy human individuals. Profiled with immunoSEQ multiplex PCR; TCRdb holds only in-frame clones, not every one. The sample lists 450,000 to 500,000 clones, over 75% occurring once. The sample consisted of PBMCs. The receptor source for this set is a woman aged 40 to 50 in good health. Some clones in this sample may be carry-over from other donors' samples.

The CDR3 is CASSEQARYEQYF. The CDR3, as DNA: TGTGCCAGCAGTGAACAGGCCCGCTACGAGCAGTACTTC. V and J are TRBV2 and TRBJ2-7; D call uncertain. The CDR3 is 13 residues long. CDR1 SNHLY and CDR2 FYNNEI come from the germline V gene. Trimming cost V 2 bases and J 3 bases, with 8 bases left between them. Supplemented by reference TRBV2 and TRBJ2-7, the full variable domain reads EPEVTQTPSHQVTQMGQEVILRCVPISNHLYFYWYRQILGQKVEFLVSFYNNEISEKSEIFDDQFSVERPDGSNFTLKIRSTKLEDSAMYFCASSEQARYEQYFGPGTRLTVT.

This clone has ten or more counts. This chain connects TRBV11-2 to TRBJ2-7, with TRBD1 identical over 8 bases. This CDR3 has 14 residues. The V gene end was trimmed by 3 bases and the J gene end by 5 bases; junction bases not matched to a gene: 6. Germline V gene sequence: CDR1 SGHAT, CDR2 FQNNGV. CDR3 sequence reads: CASSFRTGQDEQYF. The CDR3 coding sequence is TGTGCCAGCAGCTTTCGGACAGGGCAGGACGAGCAGTACTTC.

This chain links TRBV19 with TRBJ1-5, with 9 bases matching TRBD1. Germline loops: CDR1 LNHDA, CDR2 SQIVND (reference sequence). With 4 bases clipped from V and 7 bases from J, the junction kept 5 bases outside the gene matches. The CDR3 consists of 14 residues. The CDR3 DNA is TGTGCCAGTAGTACGGGACAGGGCAGGCAGCCCCAGCATTTT. Translated, it gives CASSTGQGRQPQHF.

The V and J genes are TRBV4-1 and TRBJ2-7; TRBD2 might be the D (5 bases). The CDR3 totals 15 residues. CDR1 and CDR2 (germline): MGHRA, YSYEKL. V was shortened by 2 bases and J by 7 bases, with 18 bases between the two germline ends. The CDR3 loop reads CASSQNWPGSREQYF. The CDR3 bases are TGCGCCAGCAGCCAAAACTGGCCGGGATCGAGGGAGCAGTACTTC.

The chain is built from TRBV7-6 and TRBJ1-4; 8 bases fit TRBD1. Germline lookup yields CDR1 SGHVS and CDR2 FNYEAQ. J was trimmed by 5 bases and V by 1 base; bases with no gene match: 3. The CDR3 covers 15 residues. The DNA of the CDR3 is TGTGCCAGCAGCTTAGGACAGGGGAAGAATGAAAAACTGTTTTTT. Translating gives CASSLGQGKNEKLFF.

Remarks on this clone: A far larger clone is one nucleotide away, so this likely arose from a read error. Other DNA sequences in the same sample also yield this CDR3. The chain carries TRBV25-1 and TRBJ2-7; 8 bases fit TRBD1. With V trimmed by 9 bases and J by 1 base, 8 bases remained unmatched. The CDR3 extends over 14 amino acids. In germline, CDR1 is MGHDK, CDR2 SYGVNS. CDR3 region: CASGGQGRSYEQYF. The CDR3 DNA reads as TGTGCCAGTGGCGGACAGGGTCGATCCTACGAGCAGTACTTC.

To note about this clone: A read error likely explains this, since a far larger clone differs by one base. Other DNA sequences in this sample translate to the same CDR3. The rearrangement links TRBV27 to TRBJ2-7, with D tentatively TRBD2 (5 bases). Trimming cost V 0 bases and J 2 bases, with 14 bases left between them. This CDR3 has 16 amino acids. From germline, CDR1 is MNHEY and CDR2 SMNVEV (reference sequence). CDR3 nucleotides: TGTGCCAGCAGTTTATCCGCTGGACTTCCAGCCTACGAGCAGTACTTC. Translation gives CASSLSAGLPAYEQYF.

As concerns this clone: The sample carries other DNA sequences with the same CDR3. J is TRBJ2-3 and V is TRBV28; maybe TRBD2 (5 bases). Germline CDR1 is MDHEN and CDR2 is SYDVKM. CDR3 length equals 12 residues. V was trimmed by 3 bases and J by 6 bases, leaving 7 bases between them. CDR3 nucleotide sequence: TGTGCCAGCAGTTTGGCGGGCGATACGCAGTATTTT. Translated, it gives CASSLAGDTQYF.

The rearrangement links TRBV20-1 to TRBJ2-3; D not resolved. V was shortened by 4 bases and J by 5 bases, with 7 bases between the two germline ends. The CDR3 extends over 11 amino acids. Germline-derived CDR1 and CDR2 are DFQATT and SNEGSKA (reference sequence). The CDR3 coding sequence is TGCAGTGCTAAACACATAGATACGCAGTATTTT. It yields the protein CSAKHIDTQYF.

The genes are TRBV4-1 and TRBJ2-7; D may be TRBD2 (7 bases). V lost 4 bases and J 4 bases, leaving 20 bases between the germline ends. The CDR3 consists of 16 residues. Germline V gene sequence: CDR1 MGHRA, CDR2 YSYEKL. CDR3 DNA: TGCGCCAGCAGCCTGAGCGGGGACACCCGGAATTACGAGCAGTACTTC. Its translation is CASSLSGDTRNYEQYF.

This clone was seen just once. The CDR3 bases are TGTGCCAGCAGCCCAGGGGGCGGGAGGGCCGACGAGCAGTTCTTC. Translating it yields CASSPGGGRADEQFF. The V and J genes are TRBV13 and TRBJ2-1, with D possibly matching TRBD2 (9 bases). Trimming shortened V by 5 bases and J by 10 bases, and 21 bases separated the two germline ends. The CDR3 covers 15 residues. Germline values: CDR1 PRHDT, CDR2 FYEKMQ (reference sequence).

Details on this clone: This likely reflects a read error, since a far larger clone is one base away. Other DNA variants within this sample encode the same CDR3. The chain links TRBV7-2 to TRBJ2-5; 8 bases line up with TRBD1. The assigned J gene may be wrong: the sequence end matches TRBJ2-7 better. The CDR3 covers 14 residues. The germline CDR1 and CDR2 sequences are SGHTA and FQGNSA. CDR3 nucleotide sequence: TGTGCCAGCAGCTTTTACAGGGGGACTTACGAGCAGTACTTC. Translated: CASSFYRGTYEQYF.

This clone was seen a few times. The V gene is TRBV2, the J gene TRBJ2-7, with D unclear. Germline CDR1 and CDR2: SNHLY and FYNNEI. The CDR3 has 11 residues. Trimming shortened V by 8 bases and J by 4 bases, and 9 bases separated the two germline ends. In nucleotides, the CDR3 is TGTGCCAGCTCCCTCCGTTACGAGCAGTACTTC. This encodes CASSLRYEQYF.

The chain joins TRBV18 to TRBJ1-5; D is perhaps TRBD1 (5 bases). The germline V and J ends were trimmed by 6 bases and 5 bases, with 26 bases remaining between them. The length of the CDR3 is 18 residues. The V gene's germline CDR1 is KGHSH and CDR2 LQKENI. The CDR3 DNA reads TGTGCCAGCTCCGCTACTTTAATACCCCGGGGCGCCTATCAGCCCCAGCATTTT. Protein product: CASSATLIPRGAYQPQHF.

The J gene is TRBJ1-5, the V gene TRBV7-9; TRBD1 matches 9 bases. The germline V gene encodes CDR1 SEHNR and CDR2 FQNEAQ (reference sequence). Trimming removed 5 bases from V and 5 bases from J; junction bases left unmatched: 4. The CDR3 has 14 amino acids. The CDR3 loop is CASSGDRDDQPQHF. The CDR3 region has the DNA TGTGCCAGCAGCGGGGACAGGGACGATCAGCCCCAGCATTTT. Complete variable domain (other parts from reference TRBV7-9 and TRBJ1-5): DTGVSQNPRHKITKRGQNVTFRCDPISEHNRLYWYRQTLGQGPEFLTYFQNEAQLEKSRLLSDRFSAERPKGSFSTLEIQRTEQGDSAMYLCASSGDRDDQPQHFGDGTRLSIL.

As to this clone: A single base is all that separates this from a far larger clone, so a read error is likely. This CDR3 is missing its conserved last phenylalanine or tryptophan, likely due to a read error. The genes are TRBV6-1 and TRBJ1-5; the D gene is possibly TRBD1 (5 bases). Germline V lookup: CDR1 MNHNS, CDR2 SASEGT. V lost 4 bases and J 1 base, leaving 11 bases between the germline ends. CDR3 length: 15 residues. The DNA for the CDR3 is TGTGCCAGCAGTGGGGACGGCGGCAGCAATCAGCCCCAGCATTCT. Translated: CASSGDGGSNQPQHS.

V and J are TRBV9 and TRBJ2-7; no firm D call. Trimming removed 0 bases at V and 2 bases at J, with 9 bases between. In germline, CDR1 is SGDLS, CDR2 YYNGEE. CDR3 length equals 14 residues. The CDR3 coding sequence is TGTGCCAGCAGCGTAGGACTTACAGCCTACGAGCAGTACTTC. Its translation: CASSVGLTAYEQYF.

Comment on this clone: Only one base separates this from a far larger clonotype, so it likely reflects a read error. Other nucleotide sequences from this sample produce the same CDR3. The chain carries TRBV6-5 and TRBJ2-3; D is possibly TRBD2 (6 bases). The CDR3 runs 15 residues. Germline assignment: CDR1 MNHEY and CDR2 SVGAGI. The CDR3 here is CASSPSGPRTDTQYF. CDR3 bases: TGCGCCAGCAGTCCAAGCGGGCCCCGCACAGATACGCAGTATTTT.

This chain connects TRBV7-6 to TRBJ2-7, with D perhaps being TRBD1 or TRBD2 (5 bases each). Trimming left V 0 bases short and J 5 bases short, with 20 bases between. The CDR3 is 17 amino acids. The germline gives CDR1 SGHVS, CDR2 FNYEAQ. The chain's CDR3 is CASSLAVKGRPSNEQYF. In nucleotides, the CDR3 is TGTGCCAGCAGCTTAGCGGTGAAGGGACGGCCTTCAAACGAGCAGTACTTC.

This rearrangement joins TRBV29-1 to TRBJ1-1; TRBD1 matches 7 bases. From germline, CDR1 is SQVTM and CDR2 ANQGSEA. Germline trimming cut 2 bases from V and 0 bases from J; bases unmatched to any gene: 3. The CDR3 runs 14 residues. The CDR3 bases are TGCAGCGTTGAACTGGGACAGCTGAACACTGAAGCTTTCTTT. Amino acid sequence: CSVELGQLNTEAFF. The full variable domain, completed using reference TRBV29-1 and TRBJ1-1, is SAVISQKPSRDICQRGTSLTIQCQVDSQVTMMFWYRQQPGQSLTLIATANQGSEATYESGFVIDKFPISRPNLTFSTLTVSNMSPEDSSIYLCSVELGQLNTEAFFGQGTRLTVV.

Turning to this clone: A far larger clone is just one base off, so this is likely a read error. This sample includes further DNA sequences coding for the same CDR3. The rearrangement joins TRBV19 to TRBJ1-1; no clear D gene. Trimming cost V 3 bases and J 4 bases, with 15 bases left between them. Germline CDR1 reads LNHDA; CDR2 reads SQIVND (reference sequence). The CDR3 length is 15 residues. CDR3 region: CASSMIGGFLTEAFF. The CDR3 bases are TGTGCCAGTAGTATGATCGGCGGCTTCCTCACTGAAGCTTTCTTT.

This clone was picked up many times. This CDR3 is also generated by other DNA sequences in the sample. The chain is built from TRBV5-1 and TRBJ2-1, with 7 bases aligning to TRBD2. Trimming cost V 3 bases and J 0 bases; bases outside gene matches: 3. The CDR3 runs 15 residues. The germline CDR1 and CDR2 sequences are SGHRS and YFSETQ. The CDR3 region has the DNA TGCGCCAGCAGCTCTGGCGGGAGCTCCTACAATGAGCAGTTCTTC. It specifies CASSSGGSSYNEQFF.

This clone was counted once. A far larger clone differs by one base, so this is likely a read error. The chain links TRBV28 to TRBJ1-4, with D perhaps matching TRBD1 (6 bases). Germline CDR1 MDHEN, CDR2 SYDVKM. The CDR3 is 15 amino acids. CDR3 nucleotide sequence: TGTGCCAGCAGACCTCACGGACAGCATAATAAAAAACTGTTTTTT. Its translation: CASRPHGQHNKKLFF. The full variable domain, rest sourced from reference TRBV28 and TRBJ1-4, is DVKVTQSSRYLVKRTGEKVFLECVQDMDHENMFWYRQDPGLGLRLIYFSYDVKMKEKGDIPEGYSVSREKKERFSLILESASTNQTSMYLCASRPHGQHNKKLFFGSGTQLSVL.